The T cell receptor (beta chain) under discussion was sequenced for a study of shared clonotypes between healthy human individuals. The germline gives CDR1 MNHNS, CDR2 SASEGT. Trimming stripped 10 bases from V and 2 bases from J, with 11 bases between. This CDR3 is 12 amino acids long. Over several immunoSEQ plates, each subset's genomic DNA was distributed in even portions. Clones were read by immunoSEQ multiplex PCR, and TCRdb kept only the in-frame ones, dropping some. The data contain hundreds of thousands of clones, roughly 95% of them singletons. The rearrangement links TRBV6-1 to TRBJ1-1, with D hard to call. The clonotype originates from a woman between 25 and 40 years old in good health. The sample was naive CD4+ T cells sorted from blood. Noted subset: CD45RA+ positively selected. The CDR3, as DNA: TGTGCCACGGGTCGGGTAAACACTGAAGCTTTCTTT. Translating gives CATGRVNTEAFF.